The clone carrying this TCR beta chain was recorded only once. This specimen comes from a study of PD-L1 blockade in urothelial cancer. In the study overall: Earlier, patients had received 0 to 3 chemotherapy regimens. Per blood sample, T cells had a median of 141,255. Once treatment had started, blood was analyzed at 3 weeks (second dose) and again at 6 weeks.

This sample's time point: peripheral blood 6 weeks after treatment start. Sequenced by immunoSEQ multiplex PCR; TCRdb stores in-frame clones only, minus some. The repertoire has tens of thousands of clones, around 85% of them found once; the top ten carry around 1.9%. V dropped 4 bases and J dropped 4 bases, with 13 bases sitting between them. This CDR3 spans 14 amino acids. Germline CDR1 LNHDA, CDR2 SQIVND (reference sequence). The sample in question was PBMCs, obtained around atezolizumab (anti-PD-L1) treatment. This clonotype was sampled from a man in his forties or fifties with urothelial cancer. The rearrangement links TRBV19 to TRBJ1-1; D not certain. The CDR3, as DNA: TGTGCCAGTAGTACCAAGGACGCGGGCACTGAAGCTTTCTTT. Encoded protein: CASSTKDAGTEAFF.